This T cell receptor beta chain is from a study of blood T cell repertoires in COVID-19. At the level of the study: The United States, Italy and Spain provided the acute and convalescent COVID-19 samples. The cDNA or gDNA used as material had been derived from T cells, B-cell-depleted T cells, or PBMCs.

Per the study methods: Nucleated cell number was recorded as an estimate derived from reference gene primer amplification. Sequencing used immunoSEQ multiplex PCR; TCRdb keeps in-frame clones, though not all of them. The D gene and trimming were derived from the DNA, and the V and J assignments and clone size from that table. The sample has some 83,000 clones, about 83% seen once. Material for sequencing was peripheral blood. The receptor's source is a man aged 45 to 65 with acute or convalescent COVID-19.

The CDR3 nucleotides are TGCGCCAGCAGCCCCGACAGGAGCCTAAGCAATCAGCCCCAGCATTTT. Translation: CASSPDRSLSNQPQHF. This rearrangement joins TRBV4-3 to TRBJ1-5; D is perhaps TRBD1 (6 bases). V was shortened by 4 bases and J by 1 base, with 14 bases between the two germline ends. Germline V gene sequence: CDR1 LGHNA, CDR2 YSLEER. CDR3 length: 16 residues.